The present entry profiles one T cell receptor beta chain with its context. It lacks a known antigen. Base qualities are not recorded, but no much larger clone differs from it by a single base. The time point label for this specimen denotes: baseline before first vaccination. Samples from vaccinated people were obtained from the UK trials COV001 and COV002, which included a single-blind randomized controlled phase 2/3 trial of AZD1222 (ChAdOx1 nCoV-19) in healthy adults. For TCRbeta chain sequencing, PBMC samples were collected from trial participants at day 0 and at day 28 after the second dose. The CDR3 regions of human TCRbeta chains were analyzed by immunosequencing. In the paper's pipeline: Repertoire TCRs were matched against a reference library of SARS-CoV-2-specific TCRs generated with the MIRA antigen-specificity platform. Breadth meant the fraction of unique TCRs that were SARS-CoV-2-associated, whereas depth meant the fraction of total T cells that were SARS-CoV-2-associated. Using the MIRA data, every spike-specific TCR was mapped to the spike region that the TCR reacted to and assigned to either a CD4 or a CD8 class. Log10-transformed breadth and depth values were compared by one-way ANOVA with Sidak's multiple comparisons tests. Held by TCRdb, this immuneACCESS table contains in-frame sequences only and omits some clones. Under half of the omission traces to an unresolved V gene where checked; the cause of the rest is unknown. V, J and clone size derive from that table, while D and trimming were established from the DNA sequence. The sample table contains about 60,000 clones; only one count was recorded for approximately 83% of them. The ten top clones hold around 20% of the sample.

CDR1 and CDR2, looked up from the germline V gene (reference sequence), are LNHDA and SQIVND. V is cut by 5 bases and J by 7 bases, and the space between the germline ends is 12 bases. The CDR3 starts with the cysteine, ends with the phenylalanine, and has 13 residues. Only the CDR3 DNA stays, 39 bases, in frame from base 1. This sample stems from a study of T cell responses to AZD1222 COVID-19 vaccine (dated by TCRdb to the early 2020s). Looking at the study overall: Because spike-specific TCR depth and breadth did not differ between the two schedules, AZD1222 recipients who got a second dose at roughly 4 weeks were pooled with those who got a second dose at roughly 12 weeks. TCR sequencing covered more than 230 trial participants: 200 to 220 given two doses of AZD1222 and 26 given two doses of MenACWY control vaccine. Trial participants were enrolled by age into subgroups of 18-55, 56-69 and 70-plus years, and around 150, 29 and 61 TCR-sequenced participants, respectively, were included in these subgroups. Overall study results and their limits: Nearly half of unique spike-specific TCRs reportedly recognized epitopes outside regions mutated in the B.1.351 and B.1.1.7 variants. The whole spike protein was spanned by vaccine-associated CD4 TCRs, and dominant responses were seen in regions 160-218 and 743-854. Participants were mostly white British and included more females than males, and it was suggested by the authors that clonal diversity may have been underestimated. After two AZD1222 doses, spike-specific TCR breadth and depth were significantly higher than at day 0 and than in MenACWY recipients. Conclusions about previously exposed vaccinees are limited, since just five or six AZD1222 recipients were seropositive for SARS-CoV-2 at baseline. In the small 56-69-year group, the increase in depth fell short of significance, most likely because of low power. No day 14 peak-response samples were available, so repertoires were characterized only after the peak T cell response.

Recombination connected TRBV19 to TRBJ1-3; TRBD1 could be the D gene, as 5 bases match. The sequence was obtained from an adult in good health. The source was peripheral blood, collected on day 0 of AZD1222 vaccination. The DNA sequence is TGTGCCAGTAGTTACCGGGACGAGAACACCATATATTTT. This yields the protein CASSYRDENTIYF.